Each of the 8 T cell receptor beta chains below was sequenced from the same sample in a study of blood T cells in healthy people across ages. Through a sample-barcoded 5' primer and a J-beta primer mix, a second PCR was run for roughly 7 to 12 cycles. Using its own MiXCR run on the 5' RACE reads, TCRdb lists one record per CDR3 protein. The sample lists hundreds of thousands of distinct CDR3 sequences, around three fifths occurring once. Sequenced sample: blood. The receptors derive from a man aged 35-49 years in good health.

This sequence joins TRBV15 and TRBJ2-5; D may be TRBD2 (6 bases). Per the germline V gene, CDR1 is LNHNV and CDR2 is YYDKDF (reference sequence). The V gene lost 0 bases and the J gene lost 4 bases, with 15 bases spanning the gap. CDR3 length equals 16 residues. Written as DNA, the CDR3 is TGTGCCACCAGCAGAGACCCGGGGAAGGGAGGAGAGACCCAGTACTTC. This codes for CATSRDPGKGGETQYF.

At least ten counts were recorded for this clonotype. The chain carries TRBV29-1 and TRBJ2-1; TRBD2 matches at 7 bases. Germline CDR1 reads SQVTM; CDR2 reads ANQGSEA. The CDR3 is made up of 13 amino acids. J was trimmed by 11 bases and V by 0 bases; bases with no gene match: 7. DNA for the CDR3: TGCAGCGTTGAAGAAAGCGGGACTAACAAGCAGTTCTTC. Its protein product is CSVEESGTNKQFF.

For this clonotype: It may be a read error: a sequence one base away is much more abundant. The gene calls are TRBV16 and TRBJ2-4, with 7 bases fitting TRBD1. TRBJ2-7 matches the DNA end more closely, so the J call is doubtful. The CDR3 runs 13 residues. The germline V gene has CDR1 KGHSY and CDR2 FQNENV. The CDR3 spells CASSRLGTDEQYF. CDR3 bases: TGTGCCAGCAGCCGATTGGGGACAGACGAGCAGTACTTC.

The chain couples TRBV10-3 to TRBJ2-5, with D possibly being TRBD2 (6 bases). V dropped 11 bases and J dropped 5 bases, with 21 bases sitting between them. The CDR3 consists of 14 residues. Per germline, CDR1 ENHRY and CDR2 SYGVKD. This CDR3 is CASGGGVEEETQYF. CDR3 nucleotide sequence: TGTGCCTCCGGGGGAGGAGTGGAGGAGGAGACCCAGTACTTC.

There are many counts of this clonotype. The chain joins TRBV29-1 to TRBJ2-7; D is possibly TRBD2 (5 bases). Trimming shortened V by 6 bases and J by 2 bases, and 11 bases separated the two germline ends. Germline values: CDR1 SQVTM, CDR2 ANQGSEA. This CDR3 is built from 12 residues. The CDR3 nucleotides read TGCAGCGTAGCGGAAAACACCTACGAGCAGTACTTC. Protein sequence: CSVAENTYEQYF.

This chain connects TRBV30 to TRBJ1-5; D gene uncertain. CDR1 and CDR2 from the germline V gene are GTSNPN and SVGIG (reference sequence). This CDR3 has 15 amino acids. V lost 0 bases and J 7 bases, leaving 16 bases between the germline ends. The CDR3 DNA follows: TGTGCCTGGAGTGTACCAAAACTCGGGATGCAGCCCCAGCATTTT. Amino acid sequence: CAWSVPKLGMQPQHF.

In its sample, this clonotype was seen once. The V call is TRBV20-1, the J call TRBJ2-1; no reliable D call. The CDR3 is 14 residues long. CDR1 and CDR2 (germline): DFQATT, SNEGSKA (reference sequence). V dropped 3 bases and J dropped 3 bases, with 12 bases sitting between them. CDR3 region: CSARGPWGYNEQFF. The CDR3 DNA sequence: TGCAGTGCTAGGGGTCCCTGGGGCTACAATGAGCAGTTCTTC.

CDR3 protein: CASSLSGGGISEQYF. The DNA for the CDR3 is TGTGCCAGCAGCCTGAGCGGGGGGGGAATAAGCGAGCAGTACTTC. This chain connects TRBV7-2 to TRBJ2-7; 10 bases fit TRBD2. Germline CDR1 SGHTA, CDR2 FQGNSA. The ends lost 5 bases at V and 6 bases at J; junction bases unmatched: 10. The CDR3 runs 15 residues.